This T cell receptor (beta chain) was profiled in a study of cytomegalovirus exposure and HLA in healthy donors (dated by TCRdb to about 2017). At the level of the whole study: In an earlier analysis of some 610 of the donors, under 300 Gb of sequence data and 117 million unique TCR beta sequences from about 179 million T cells were reported. To decide whether each TCR beta V gene segment behaved as functional or pseudogenic, an earlier analysis of 587 of the donors relied on high-throughput TCR beta sequencing. The study combined high-throughput TCR immunosequencing, statistical association of individual TCRs with disease status, and machine learning to predict cytomegalovirus infection status. About 300 gigabases of sequencing data and roughly 90 million unique TCR sequences were included in an early release covering roughly 700 HLA-typed donors. Along with the approximately 700-subject first cohort, a separate validation cohort of over 90 different subjects was used. A later genetic analysis took genome-wide SNP genotypes for about 55% of the roughly 700 donors and used that subset as a discovery cohort. HLA typing covered class I and class II loci at four-digit resolution. Of the 300 to 500 genotyped donors, 75% to 85% were placed in the genetic ancestry cluster associated with self-reported Caucasian donors. All discovery cohort repertoires had been generated on a single sequencing platform. Alongside the repertoire data, information on donor age, sex, ethnicity and CMV serostatus was compiled. Roughly 5 DR-DQ haplotypes were handled as single units for association and clustering, since linkage in the cohort was strong. The study profiled the T cell repertoires of some 610 subjects by immunosequencing and related them to cytomegalovirus serostatus. The study aimed to test whether signatures of past pathogen exposure could be identified by cataloging public T cell receptors. Among roughly 370 genotyped donors of the cohort, an average of 235,054 unique TCR beta nucleotide sequences were sequenced per donor, around 20% of them non-productive. In a later analysis, previously published TCR beta repertoires from about 640 donors were re-analyzed and high-resolution HLA genotyping was added so that TCR occurrence patterns could be studied. The later analysis used no new phenotypic data to find candidate immune exposures, relying instead on TCR beta sequences and their occurrence across donors. Typing coverage differed by locus: A, B, C, DRB1 and DQB1 were typed in about 629-640 donors, DQA1 in about 500, DPA1 in 600 to 610, and DPB1 in roughly 470.

Receptors were amplified or captured by the immunoSEQ multiplex PCR assay. A mixture of 60 forward primers for TCR Vbeta segments and 13 reverse primers for TCR Jbeta segments was used in the multiplex PCR. The CDR3 region of rearranged TCR beta genes was amplified from genomic DNA by a multiplex PCR assay. Amplified TCR beta libraries were sequenced as 87-base-pair reads on the Illumina HiSeq System. As for the original processing: A later analysis counted approximately 74 million unique TCR beta chains across the 550 to 800 repertoires, and some 11 million of these chains were shared by at least two donors. A nearest-neighbor algorithm error-corrected the raw reads and collapsed the reads into unique sequences, merging closely related sequences to remove PCR and sequencing errors. Alignment of CDR3 sequences to IMGT reference sequences was used to assign V, D and J gene segments. For a sequence to be retained, a match of at least six nucleotides to both a V gene segment and a J gene segment was required. Rearrangements were called productive when the CDR3 lacked stop codons and stayed in frame with V and J; all others were non-productive. CDR3 was defined according to IMGT convention as the region running from the second conserved V-encoded cysteine to the conserved J-encoded phenylalanine. The earlier analysis of 587 of the donors excluded any sequence lacking an unambiguous match to a single V gene segment. In an earlier analysis of around 590 of the donors, a V segment was called functional when productive rearrangements were above 56.7%, and segregating when the standard deviation between donors exceeded 5%. A statistical classification framework was built for diagnosing cytomegalovirus status from the catalog of TCR beta chain sequences. In a later analysis, TCR nucleotide sequences were compared against IMGT/GENE-DB human TR gene sequences so that V and J genes could be assigned. The TCRdist pipeline was used in a later analysis to assign CDR3 sequences and most-parsimonious VDJ recombination scenarios. In a later analysis, each TCR beta chain was defined by its CDR3 amino acid sequence together with its V-gene family, and reads lacking a unique V-gene family were excluded. In a later analysis, nearly 600 highly shared, low-generation-probability nucleotide sequences were removed to address suspected cross-contamination and a sequencing artifact. In a later analysis, a clonal expansion index for each public chain was calculated from normalized within-repertoire ranks of inferred template counts. In a later analysis, generation probabilities were computed with a VDJ recombination model fitted to out-of-frame rearrangements, and the resulting probabilities were checked against IGoR. A later analysis scored TCR-TCR, TCR-HLA and TCR-CMV co-occurrence with hypergeometric tests, applying a repertoire-size bias correction to TCR pairs. False discovery rates were estimated in a later analysis by permuting HLA or CMV assignments 20 times. In a later analysis, co-occurring TCRs were grouped using DBSCAN, and TCRdist sequence similarity was added for clustering within HLA-allele-positive subsets. Co-occurrence clustering excluded repertoires with fewer than 30,000 or more than 120,000 public chains, plus five with anomalous nucleotide sharing. In its TCRdb copy, this immuneACCESS table keeps in-frame sequences only and misses some clones. Where compared with another copy, unresolved V genes explain less than half of these, and the others have no known cause. For V, J and clone size, that table is used; D and trimming come from the DNA. In all, the sample holds some 150,000 clones, and approximately 76% of those were seen once. Jointly, the top ten make up around 1.4% of the sample.

The investigation overall reported the following: The study gave a list of under 200 TCR beta chains associated with cytomegalovirus. Broadly in line with IMGT annotations, most TCR beta V segments showed up in productive rearrangements about 87% or about 30% of the time in an earlier analysis of around 550 of the donors. Because HLA typing was unavailable for some donors at each locus, only the typed subset was used in association tests. In both the original and validation cohorts, the classifier was reported to diagnose cytomegalovirus status with high specificity and sensitivity. The sequencing pipeline was judged likely to have produced a cluster of highly shared sequence variants as a technical artifact. According to a later analysis, parvovirus B19, influenza, CMV and Epstein-Barr virus appeared linked to several top co-occurrence clusters. The authors suggested that the approach could potentially be extended to other disease states and immunological phenotypes. When HLA alleles, especially DR and DQ, strongly co-occurred, TCR associations were difficult to assign to individual alleles. Immune exposure information for the cohort was limited to CMV serostatus. The earlier analysis of fewer than 750 of the donors excluded approximately 17 rarely observed V segments, including chromosome 9 orphons, because counts were too low. Only TCR beta chains were sequenced in this cohort, and the absence of alpha or paired-chain data limited detectable features. According to a later analysis, TCR association rates differed among HLA loci, with DRB1 alleles showing the most associated TCRs and HLA-C alleles showing the fewest. A further reported finding was that TCR beta sequences accurately predicted the HLA-A and HLA-B alleles for most subjects in the first cohort. An association between a missense DCLRE1C variant and V-gene and J-gene trimming of TCR beta chains was found in a later genetic analysis and replicated in an independent cohort. Correlated functional status among segregating V segments might be attributable to linkage disequilibrium, but an unknown experimental factor could not be ruled out. While some public TCRs were present in many individuals, most TCR sequences turned up only very rarely across donors. Most CMV-associated TCR beta chains appeared to be HLA-restricted in a later analysis, and the HLA associations seemed to be driven largely by CMV exposure. Because the 87-base-pair reads could not distinguish some IMGT-functional V segments, including TRBV6-2 and TRBV6-3, those segments were excluded. A few of the identified cytomegalovirus-associated TCR beta chains were confirmed in vitro to be specific for cytomegalovirus antigens. Presence/absence analyses assumed roughly uniform sequencing depth across donors, an assumption that may not hold. Compared with equally common non-associated chains, HLA-associated TCR beta chains in a later analysis were more clonally expanded and had lower generation probabilities. According to a later genetic analysis, donors in an Asian-associated ancestry cluster had fewer N-insertions in productive TCRs than the approximately 610-donor mean. A later analysis associated 15,000 to 20,000 TCR beta sequences with specific HLA alleles at a false discovery rate of 0.05.

The junction shows trimming of 4 bases on V and 3 bases on J, and the gene matches do not reach 6 bases of it. CDR1 and CDR2 are drawn from the germline V gene: SGHTA, FQGNSA. The cysteine opens and the phenylalanine closes a CDR3 of 15 amino acids. This entry keeps only the CDR3 DNA: 45 bases, framed from base 1. Worth noting for this clone: The clone's antigen remains unknown. No qualities accompany the bases; no much larger clone lies one base away.

The cohort consisted of 670 or so healthy bone marrow donors. At the time of sampling, every cohort member was nominally healthy, though immune exposures that went unrecorded were likely present. The donor tested CMV seronegative, placing the donor among the 352 seronegative members of the cohort. A peripheral blood sample was collected from each donor, and TCR beta sequencing was performed on peripheral blood mononuclear cells. The Qiagen DNeasy Blood Extraction Kit was used to extract genomic DNA from the blood cell samples. This receptor chain uses TRBV7-2 and TRBJ2-7; 10 bases in between match TRBD1. Sequencing was done on a sample of PBMCs. This TCR was sampled from a man aged 60 to 75 in good health and CMV-seronegative. The base sequence is TGTGCCAGCAGCTCCGGACAGGGGGTAATCTACGAGCAGTACTTC. This encodes CASSSGQGVIYEQYF.